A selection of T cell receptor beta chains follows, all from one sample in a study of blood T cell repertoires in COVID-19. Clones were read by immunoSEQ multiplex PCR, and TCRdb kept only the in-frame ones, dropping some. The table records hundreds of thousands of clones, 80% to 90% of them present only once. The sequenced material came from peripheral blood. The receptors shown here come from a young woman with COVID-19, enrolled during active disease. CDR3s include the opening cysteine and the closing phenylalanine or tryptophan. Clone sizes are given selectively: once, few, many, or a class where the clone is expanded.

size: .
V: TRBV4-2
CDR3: CASSQDQNPNYGYTF

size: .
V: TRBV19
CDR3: CASSILNTGELFF

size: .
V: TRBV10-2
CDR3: CASSDNLVREQYF

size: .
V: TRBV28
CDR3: CASASVTSGNPDTQYF

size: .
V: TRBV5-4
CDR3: CASSVLAGARPETQYF

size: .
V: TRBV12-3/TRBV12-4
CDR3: CASSRVGALGYTF

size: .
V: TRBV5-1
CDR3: CASRSSGGTDTQYF

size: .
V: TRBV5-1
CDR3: CASSLPSGNYNEQFF

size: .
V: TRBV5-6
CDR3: CASSLMWSGTMNTEAFF

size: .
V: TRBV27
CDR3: CASSLMGSNYGYTF

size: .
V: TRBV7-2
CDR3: CASSLTQQETQYF

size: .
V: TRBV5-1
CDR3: CASSSGTSGGNNEQFF

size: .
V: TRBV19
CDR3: CASSTQVNTEAFF

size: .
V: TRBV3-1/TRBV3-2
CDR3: CASSQTGTNSPLHF

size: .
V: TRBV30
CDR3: CAWGLAAYNEQFF

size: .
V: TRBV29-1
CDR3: CSVQRTASYEQYF

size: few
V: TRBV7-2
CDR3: CASSLDAGGPLDEQFF

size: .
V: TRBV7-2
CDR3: CASSFDSSGNQPQHF

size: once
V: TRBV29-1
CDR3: CSADPQGALSNEQFF

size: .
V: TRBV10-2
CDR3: CASGRSSYEQYF

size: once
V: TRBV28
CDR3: CASSLEGSYNEQFF

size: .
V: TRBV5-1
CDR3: CASSLGLAGVTTGELFF

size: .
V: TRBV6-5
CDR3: CASRLLGGKGYTF

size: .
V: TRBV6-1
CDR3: CASSEALSLRDFEAFF

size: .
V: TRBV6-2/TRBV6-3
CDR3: CASSWGGSGTGELFF

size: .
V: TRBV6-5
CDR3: CATALGTDKEAFF

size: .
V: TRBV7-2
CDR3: CASSPAQPAGQSYTF